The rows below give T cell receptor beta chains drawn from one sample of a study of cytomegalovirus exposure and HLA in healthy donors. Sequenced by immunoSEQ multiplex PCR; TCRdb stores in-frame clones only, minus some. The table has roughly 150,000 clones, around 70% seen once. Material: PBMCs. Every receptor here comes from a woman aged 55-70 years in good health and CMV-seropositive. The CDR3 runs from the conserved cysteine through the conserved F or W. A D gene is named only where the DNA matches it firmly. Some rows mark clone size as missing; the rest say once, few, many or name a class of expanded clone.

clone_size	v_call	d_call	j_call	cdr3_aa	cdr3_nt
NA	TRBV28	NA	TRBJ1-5	CASSLREPQHF	TGTGCCAGCAGTTTACGGGAGCCCCAGCATTTT
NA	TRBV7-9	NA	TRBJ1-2	CASSWASRAENYGYTF	TGTGCCAGCAGCTGGGCTTCGAGGGCAGAGAACTATGGCTACACCTTC
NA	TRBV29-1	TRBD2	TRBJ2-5	CSVEASGRPETQYF	TGCAGCGTTGAGGCTAGCGGGAGACCAGAGACCCAGTACTTC
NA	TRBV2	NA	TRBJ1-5	CASSVGEEPQHF	TGTGCCAGCAGCGTCGGCGAGGAGCCCCAGCATTTT
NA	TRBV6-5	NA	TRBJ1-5	CASSSQGPGQPQHF	TGTGCCAGCAGTTCCCAGGGGCCTGGGCAGCCCCAGCATTTT
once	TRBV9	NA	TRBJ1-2	CASSPREGLAYGYTF	TGTGCCAGCAGCCCGCGGGAGGGGCTAGCATATGGCTACACCTTC
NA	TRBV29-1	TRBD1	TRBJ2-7	CSVEHRGLYEQYF	TGCAGCGTTGAGCACAGGGGGCTCTACGAGCAGTACTTC
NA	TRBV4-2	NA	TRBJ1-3	CASSQDPAGAGNTIYF	TGTGCCAGCAGCCAAGACCCGGCTGGAGCTGGAAACACCATATATTTT
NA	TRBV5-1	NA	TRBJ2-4	CASSPVAGAKNIQYF	TGCGCCAGCAGCCCCGTTGCAGGAGCCAAAAACATTCAGTACTTC
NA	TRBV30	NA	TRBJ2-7	CAWSTETGTYEQYF	TGTGCCTGGAGTACCGAGACTGGAACCTACGAGCAGTACTTC
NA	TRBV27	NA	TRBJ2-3	CASSLVGGGDTQYF	TGTGCCAGCAGTTTAGTGGGAGGGGGAGATACGCAGTATTTT
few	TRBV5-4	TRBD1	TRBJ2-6	CASSQRQGASGANVLTF	TGTGCCAGCAGCCAAAGACAGGGGGCGTCTGGGGCCAACGTCCTGACTTTC
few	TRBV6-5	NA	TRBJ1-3	CASSLDTSGNTIYF	TGTGCCAGCAGTTTGGACACCTCTGGAAACACCATATATTTT
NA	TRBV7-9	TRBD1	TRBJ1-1	CASSSRDRGNTEAFF	TGTGCCAGCAGCTCCCGGGACAGGGGGAACACTGAAGCTTTCTTT
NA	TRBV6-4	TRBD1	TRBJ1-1	CASSPGQGNTEAFF	TGTGCCAGCAGCCCGGGACAGGGGAACACTGAAGCTTTCTTT
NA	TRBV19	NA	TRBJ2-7	CASSHSTRPYEQYF	TGTGCCAGTAGTCACAGCACCAGGCCCTACGAGCAGTACTTC
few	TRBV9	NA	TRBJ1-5	CASSVGTADQPQHF	TGTGCCAGCAGCGTAGGTACAGCCGATCAGCCCCAGCATTTT
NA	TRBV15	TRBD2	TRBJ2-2	CATSSPRGGPTGELFF	TGTGCCACCAGCAGTCCCCGGGGAGGGCCCACCGGGGAGCTGTTTTTT
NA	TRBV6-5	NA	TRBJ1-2	CASSSGQSHRNYGYTF	TGTGCCAGCAGTTCCGGACAGTCACACCGAAACTATGGCTACACCTTC
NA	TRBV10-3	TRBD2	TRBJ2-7	CAISLWGGSYEQYF	TGTGCCATCAGTCTCTGGGGGGGGTCCTACGAGCAGTACTTC
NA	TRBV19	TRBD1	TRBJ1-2	CASSRGQGLYGYTF	TGTGCCAGTAGTAGGGGACAGGGGTTATATGGCTACACCTTC
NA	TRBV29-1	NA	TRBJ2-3	CSGDSGSTDTQYF	TGCAGCGGCGATAGCGGAAGCACAGATACGCAGTATTTT
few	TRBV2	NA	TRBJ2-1	CASSVETVGGNEQFF	TGTGCCAGCAGTGTGGAGACAGTAGGTGGGAATGAGCAGTTCTTC
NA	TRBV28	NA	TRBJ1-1	CASSLKPRVGTEAFF	TGTGCCAGCAGTCTAAAACCCAGGGTTGGCACTGAAGCTTTCTTT
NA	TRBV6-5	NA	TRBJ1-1	CASSYQRQTDQAFF	TGTGCCAGCAGTTATCAGCGACAGACCGACCAAGCTTTCTTT
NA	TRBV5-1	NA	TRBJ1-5	CASSLAAGQGQPQHF	TGCGCCAGCAGCTTGGCGGCGGGGCAGGGCCAGCCCCAGCATTTT
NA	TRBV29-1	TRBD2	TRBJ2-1	CSAGTSNEQFF	TGCAGCGCCGGGACTAGCAATGAGCAGTTCTTC
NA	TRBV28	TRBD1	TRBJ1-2	CASSGQGAFYGYTF	TGTGCCAGCAGTGGCCAGGGGGCGTTCTATGGCTACACCTTC
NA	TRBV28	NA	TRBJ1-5	CASRAGDLGNQPQHF	TGTGCCAGCAGGGCAGGGGACCTAGGCAATCAGCCCCAGCATTTT
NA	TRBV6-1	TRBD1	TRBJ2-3	CASHRGDTDTQYF	TGTGCCAGCCACAGGGGAGACACAGATACGCAGTATTTT
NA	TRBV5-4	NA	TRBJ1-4	CASSLRGINEKLFF	TGTGCCAGCAGCTTAAGGGGTATTAATGAAAAACTGTTTTTT
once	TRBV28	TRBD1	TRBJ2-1	CASSLAGTGTYNEQFF	TGTGCCAGCAGTTTAGCCGGGACAGGGACGTACAATGAGCAGTTCTTC
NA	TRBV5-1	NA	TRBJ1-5	CASSLDGKGNQPQHF	TGCGCCAGCAGCTTGGACGGGAAGGGCAATCAGCCCCAGCATTTT
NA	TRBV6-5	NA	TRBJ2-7	CASSYGPEQYF	TGTGCCAGCAGTTACGGGCCCGAGCAGTACTTC
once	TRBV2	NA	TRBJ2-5	CASGEETQYF	TGTGCCAGCGGGGAGGAGACCCAGTACTTC
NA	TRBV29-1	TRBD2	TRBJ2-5	CSVLPAGARETQYF	TGCAGCGTTCTCCCCGCGGGAGCCCGAGAGACCCAGTACTTC
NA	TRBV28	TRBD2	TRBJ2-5	CASSTGLAVQETQYF	TGTGCCAGCAGTACGGGACTAGCGGTACAAGAGACCCAGTACTTC
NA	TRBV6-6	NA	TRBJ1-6	CASRGQQAPTNSPLHF	TGTGCCAGCAGGGGACAACAGGCGCCGACAAATTCACCCCTCCACTTT
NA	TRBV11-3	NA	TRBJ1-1	CASSFTSSAEAFF	TGTGCCAGCAGCTTTACTAGCAGCGCAGAAGCTTTCTTT
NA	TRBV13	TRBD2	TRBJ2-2	CASSMGLAGVGTGELFF	TGTGCCAGCAGCATGGGACTAGCGGGAGTAGGCACCGGGGAGCTGTTTTTT
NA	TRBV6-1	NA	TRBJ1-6	CASNRVTENSPLHF	TGTGCCAGCAACCGTGTGACAGAAAATTCACCCCTCCACTTT
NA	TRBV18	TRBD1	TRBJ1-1	CASSPGQVAEAFF	TGTGCCAGCTCACCTGGACAGGTTGCTGAAGCTTTCTTT
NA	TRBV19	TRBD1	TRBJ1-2	CASLGTDNYGYTF	TGTGCCAGCCTAGGGACAGACAACTATGGCTACACCTTC
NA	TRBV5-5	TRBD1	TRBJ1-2	CASTVDNRGRFYGYTF	TGTGCCAGCACCGTCGATAACAGGGGACGGTTCTATGGCTACACCTTC
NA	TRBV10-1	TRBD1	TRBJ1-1	CASSESRTGVNTEAFF	TGCGCCAGCAGTGAGTCGCGGACAGGGGTGAACACTGAAGCTTTCTTT
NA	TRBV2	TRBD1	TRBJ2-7	CASSSGQGGTYEQYF	TGTGCCAGCAGCTCGGGACAGGGGGGCACCTACGAGCAGTACTTC
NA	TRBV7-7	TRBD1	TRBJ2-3	CASSRDRGTDTQYF	TGTGCCAGCAGCCGGGACAGGGGCACAGATACGCAGTATTTT
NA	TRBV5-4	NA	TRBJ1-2	CASRGPTGDYNYGYTF	TGTGCCAGCAGAGGGCCGACAGGCGACTATAACTATGGCTACACCTTC
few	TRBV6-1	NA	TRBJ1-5	CASSGAVWGNQPQHF	TGTGCCAGCAGTGGGGCAGTCTGGGGCAATCAGCCCCAGCATTTT
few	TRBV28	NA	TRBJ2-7	CASSFFGAYEQYF	TGTGCCAGCAGTTTCTTCGGGGCCTACGAGCAGTACTTC
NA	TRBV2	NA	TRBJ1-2	CASSDESGYTF	TGTGCCAGCAGTGACGAGAGTGGCTACACCTTC
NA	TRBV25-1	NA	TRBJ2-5	CASSDHGAGPKETQYF	TGTGCCAGCAGTGACCACGGGGCGGGGCCGAAAGAGACCCAGTACTTC
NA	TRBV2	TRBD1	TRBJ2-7	CASSELRDSLSYEQYF	TGTGCCAGCAGTGAACTCCGGGACAGCCTTTCCTACGAGCAGTACTTC
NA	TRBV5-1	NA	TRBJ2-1	CASEILGGNEQFF	TGCGCCAGCGAAATTTTAGGGGGCAATGAGCAGTTCTTC
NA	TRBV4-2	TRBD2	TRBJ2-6	CASSFPLTSGTSGANVLTF	TGTGCCAGCAGCTTTCCGCTGACTAGCGGTACGTCTGGGGCCAACGTCCTGACTTTC
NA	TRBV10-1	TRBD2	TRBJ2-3	CASSATSGSMQYF	TGCGCCAGCAGTGCGACTAGCGGGAGTATGCAGTATTTT
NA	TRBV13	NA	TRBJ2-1	CASSIRVDSYNEQFF	TGTGCCAGCAGCATCAGGGTTGATTCCTACAATGAGCAGTTCTTC
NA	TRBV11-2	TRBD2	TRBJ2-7	CASSMTSGRGGQYF	TGTGCCAGCAGCATGACTAGCGGCCGGGGTGGGCAGTACTTC
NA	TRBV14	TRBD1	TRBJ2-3	CASSQDRKGAADTQYF	TGTGCCAGCAGCCAAGATCGAAAGGGGGCGGCAGATACGCAGTATTTT
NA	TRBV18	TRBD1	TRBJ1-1	CASSQQGGNTEAFF	TGTGCCAGCTCACAACAGGGGGGCAACACTGAAGCTTTCTTT